The 32 T cell receptor beta chains in this list originate from one sample, sequenced in a study of cytomegalovirus exposure and HLA in healthy donors. In the PCR, 60 Vbeta and 13 Jbeta primers were used. The table came from immunoSEQ multiplex PCR; TCRdb's copy has only in-frame clones and leaves some out. Of around 76,000 clones listed, around 79% are singletons. Material: PBMCs. The receptors shown here come from a man aged 40-49 years in good health and CMV-seronegative.

This sequence joins TRBV5-1 and TRBJ2-7; D may be TRBD2 (5 bases). V gave up 0 bases and J gave up 6 bases, with 16 bases separating them. Germline V gene sequence: CDR1 SGHRS, CDR2 YFSETQ. The length of the CDR3 is 15 residues. This CDR3 is CASSLGGLRGSEQYF. Written as DNA, the CDR3 is TGCGCCAGCAGCTTGGGAGGGCTGAGAGGTAGCGAGCAGTACTTC.

The chain links TRBV28 to TRBJ1-2, with a possible D match to TRBD1 (6 bases). In germline, CDR1 is MDHEN, CDR2 SYDVKM. The V end was cut by 6 bases, the J end by 4 bases, with 12 bases between. The CDR3 has 13 residues. In DNA, the CDR3 is TGTGCCAGCAGGGCGGGGGGGGCCTATGGCTACACCTTC. It is translated as CASRAGGAYGYTF.

The CDR3 coding sequence is TGTGCCAGCAGCTTAGAAACGGGAAGGCCCCAGCATTTT. Translating it yields CASSLETGRPQHF. V usage is TRBV11-2 and J usage is TRBJ1-5, with D unresolved. Trimming shortened V by 0 bases and J by 9 bases, and 9 bases separated the two germline ends. The CDR3 consists of 13 residues. CDR1 SGHAT and CDR2 FQNNGV come from the germline V gene. Looking up the rest from reference TRBV11-2 and TRBJ1-5 gives the full variable domain: EAGVAQSPRYKIIEKRQSVAFWCNPISGHATLYWYQQILGQGPKLLIQFQNNGVVDDSQLPKDRFSAERLKGVDSTLKIQPAKLEDSAVYLCASSLETGRPQHFGDGTRLSIL.

This clone has just a few counts. The chain combines TRBV5-1 with TRBJ2-2, with 13 bases that match TRBD2. This CDR3 has 16 amino acids. Germline V CDR1 and CDR2: SGHRS, YFSETQ. V was clipped by 4 bases and J by 7 bases; unmatched bases: 7. The CDR3 protein is CASSPGLAGAHGELFF. As DNA, the CDR3 is TGCGCCAGCAGCCCCGGACTAGCGGGAGCCCACGGGGAGCTGTTTTTT.

V usage is TRBV28 and J usage is TRBJ1-1; D not resolved. Trimming removed 3 bases from V and 0 bases from J, with 11 bases in between. The CDR3 extends over 15 amino acids. From germline, CDR1 is MDHEN and CDR2 SYDVKM. The CDR3 DNA follows: TGTGCCAGCAGTTTTAGCGCACCCATGAACACTGAAGCTTTCTTT. Its protein product is CASSFSAPMNTEAFF.

The V and J genes are TRBV5-1 and TRBJ2-7; D is perhaps TRBD1 (5 bases). The V and J ends lost 4 bases and 1 base respectively, with 9 bases between them. The CDR3 has 13 amino acids. The germline V gene has CDR1 SGHRS and CDR2 YFSETQ. The CDR3 here is CASSPQGSYEQYF. The CDR3 DNA sequence: TGCGCCAGCAGCCCTCAGGGTTCCTACGAGCAGTACTTC.

This sequence joins TRBV5-6 and TRBJ2-7; D may be TRBD1 (5 bases). Germline V gene sequence: CDR1 SGHDT, CDR2 YYEEEE. This CDR3 comprises 14 residues. The ends were cut back, 1 base at V and 3 bases at J, with 11 bases in the middle. DNA of the CDR3: TGTGCCAGCAGCTTGCAGGGTAACCTCTACGAGCAGTACTTC. Its translation: CASSLQGNLYEQYF. The complete variable domain, with remaining parts taken from reference TRBV5-6 and TRBJ2-7, reads DAGVTQSPTHLIKTRGQQVTLRCSPKSGHDTVSWYQQALGQGPQFIFQYYEEEERQRGNFPDRFSGHQFPNYSSELNVNALLLGDSALYLCASSLQGNLYEQYFGPGTRLTVT.

The chain is built from TRBV2 and TRBJ1-2, with TRBD1 matching 10 bases. The V gene end was trimmed by 10 bases and the J gene end by 4 bases; junction bases not matched to a gene: 9. The CDR3 loop spans 14 amino acids. Per the germline V gene, CDR1 is SNHLY and CDR2 is FYNNEI. CDR3 sequence reads: CATLSTGGSYGYTF. The CDR3 DNA sequence: TGTGCCACCTTATCGACAGGGGGCAGCTATGGCTACACCTTC.

The chain carries TRBV30 and TRBJ2-7; D might be TRBD2 (6 bases). Germline CDR1 is GTSNPN and CDR2 is SVGIG (reference sequence). The CDR3 consists of 14 residues. V lost 2 bases to trimming and J lost 7 bases, with 18 bases between them. CDR3 nucleotides: TGTGCCTGGAGTAGACGTCGGACTACGAGTGAGCAGTACTTC. It codes for CAWSRRRTTSEQYF.

The V gene is TRBV28, the J gene TRBJ2-1; D gene uncertain. The V end was cut by 2 bases, the J end by 7 bases, with 15 bases between. CDR3 length equals 15 residues. Germline values: CDR1 MDHEN, CDR2 SYDVKM. The CDR3, as DNA: TGTGCCAGCAGTTTACTAGTCAGCCCTGGGAATGAGCAGTTCTTC. Residues: CASSLLVSPGNEQFF. Using reference TRBV28 and TRBJ2-1 for the parts outside the CDR3, the full variable domain is DVKVTQSSRYLVKRTGEKVFLECVQDMDHENMFWYRQDPGLGLRLIYFSYDVKMKEKGDIPEGYSVSREKKERFSLILESASTNQTSMYLCASSLLVSPGNEQFFGPGTRLTVL.

The V call is TRBV7-9, the J call TRBJ2-7; D not certain. Germline CDR1 is SEHNR and CDR2 is FQNEAQ (reference sequence). The CDR3 runs 14 residues. The germline V and J ends were trimmed by 1 base and 0 bases, with 7 bases remaining between them. The CDR3 spells CASSLVSRSYEQYF. In DNA form, the CDR3 reads TGTGCCAGCAGCTTAGTTAGCCGCTCCTACGAGCAGTACTTC.

This clone was observed a few times. V is TRBV5-4 and J is TRBJ1-1, with D possibly being TRBD1 (6 bases). Germline loops: CDR1 SGHNT, CDR2 YYREEE (reference sequence). Trimming took off 0 bases at V and 3 bases at J, with 6 bases between the two ends. The CDR3 loop spans 13 amino acids. Here the CDR3 DNA reads TGTGCCAGCAGCTTGGACAGGGACACTGAAGCTTTCTTT. This gives the protein CASSLDRDTEAFF. The full variable domain, completed using reference TRBV5-4 and TRBJ1-1, is ETGVTQSPTHLIKTRGQQVTLRCSSQSGHNTVSWYQQALGQGPQFIFQYYREEENGRGNFPPRFSGLQFPNYSSELNVNALELDDSALYLCASSLDRDTEAFFGQGTRLTVV.

This clone was found a few times. Here the CDR3 DNA reads TGTGCCAGCTGTCCCCTTAGCACAGATACGCAGTATTTT. Translation: CASCPLSTDTQYF. The chain couples TRBV18 to TRBJ2-3; D is ambiguous. Trimming pared 7 bases from V and 0 bases from J, leaving 8 bases between. Germline V gives CDR1 KGHSH, CDR2 LQKENI. This CDR3 comprises 13 residues.

The J gene is TRBJ2-3, the V gene TRBV28, with D perhaps TRBD2 (5 bases). Trimming stripped 5 bases from V and 2 bases from J, with 5 bases between. This CDR3 is 12 amino acids long. Germline CDR1 MDHEN, CDR2 SYDVKM. CDR3 protein: CASSLATDTQYF. The CDR3 DNA reads TGTGCCAGCAGTCTAGCCACAGATACGCAGTATTTT.

The CDR3 protein is CASTSQGAYEKLFF. Written as DNA, the CDR3 is TGTGCCAGCACCTCGCAGGGGGCGTATGAAAAACTGTTTTTT. The rearrangement links TRBV2 to TRBJ1-4, with 8 bases identical to TRBD1. Germline values: CDR1 SNHLY, CDR2 FYNNEI. The junction had 7 bases not matched to a gene; V was cut back by 7 bases and J by 6 bases. This CDR3 is 14 amino acids long.

The CDR3, as DNA: TGTGCCAGCACAGAAGAATCTCCCGGGGAGCTGTTTTTT. Translating gives CASTEESPGELFF. The gene calls are TRBV2 and TRBJ2-2; D unclear. The germline V gene encodes CDR1 SNHLY and CDR2 FYNNEI. The V end was cut by 7 bases, the J end by 6 bases, with 12 bases between. CDR3 length equals 13 residues.

The chain uses TRBV6-5 and TRBJ2-2; D gene unclear. V was cut by 4 bases and J by 0 bases, with 6 bases left in between. The germline V gene encodes CDR1 MNHEY and CDR2 SVGAGI. This CDR3 region has 14 residues. The CDR3 sequence: CASSLRTNTGELFF. The CDR3 DNA reads as TGTGCCAGCAGTTTGCGGACGAACACCGGGGAGCTGTTTTTT.

The V gene is TRBV7-8, the J gene TRBJ1-3, with 9 bases fitting TRBD1. Germline V gene lookup returns CDR1 SGHVS and CDR2 FQNEAQ. V gave up 1 base and J gave up 7 bases; unmatched junction bases: 5. The CDR3 runs 15 residues. The CDR3 protein is CASSLGTGARNTIYF. CDR3 DNA sequence: TGTGCCAGCAGCTTAGGGACAGGGGCCCGGAACACCATATATTTT.

The chain links TRBV5-1 to TRBJ2-5; 9 bases are a match to TRBD1. J gave up 5 bases and V 4 bases, and 9 bases lay outside the gene matches. The CDR3 extends over 15 amino acids. Germline V CDR1 and CDR2: SGHRS, YFSETQ. This chain's CDR3 is CASSPTGTGPETQYF. The CDR3, as DNA: TGCGCCAGCAGCCCAACCGGGACAGGGCCGGAGACCCAGTACTTC.

In this sample, this clone turned up once. The CDR3 coding sequence is TGTGCCAGCAGTCCCCTGGGAGGGGCAATGAACACTGAAGCTTTCTTT. Its translation: CASSPLGGAMNTEAFF. The genes are TRBV28 and TRBJ1-1; D is possibly TRBD1 (5 bases). The CDR3 length is 16 residues. Germline V gene sequence: CDR1 MDHEN, CDR2 SYDVKM. Trimming pared 5 bases from V and 0 bases from J, leaving 16 bases between.

The J gene is TRBJ2-7, the V gene TRBV10-3, with D tentatively TRBD1 (6 bases). The CDR3 length is 13 residues. V was cut by 5 bases and J by 5 bases, with 13 bases left in between. Germline CDR1 is ENHRY and CDR2 is SYGVKD. As DNA, the CDR3 is TGTGCCATCAGTAACAGGGAATCCAACGAGCAGTACTTC. This translates into CAISNRESNEQYF.

This sequence joins TRBV27 and TRBJ2-7, with D possibly matching TRBD1 (5 bases). Trimming removed 5 bases at V and 4 bases at J, with 9 bases between. CDR3 length: 12 amino acids. The germline V gene has CDR1 MNHEY and CDR2 SMNVEV (reference sequence). This CDR3 reads CASSQGGYEQYF. CDR3 DNA: TGTGCCAGCAGTCAGGGTGGGTACGAGCAGTACTTC.

The chain joins TRBV7-9 to TRBJ1-2, with D maybe TRBD1 (5 bases). This CDR3 contains 15 residues. V shed 6 bases and J shed 7 bases, with 21 bases lying between them. The germline V gene has CDR1 SEHNR and CDR2 FQNEAQ (reference sequence). DNA for the CDR3: TGTGCCAGCAGTTTGGGCCGGCAGGGATTGGGTGGCTACACCTTC. Amino acid sequence: CASSLGRQGLGGYTF.

The chain recombines TRBV5-1 with TRBJ1-4; TRBD1 aligns across 8 bases. Germline loops: CDR1 SGHRS, CDR2 YFSETQ. J gave up 8 bases and V 4 bases, and 10 bases lay outside the gene matches. The CDR3 sequence is 15 residues long. CDR3 DNA: TGCGCCAGCAGCGGAGCAGGGGGCCTTCAAGAAAAACTGTTTTTT. It codes for CASSGAGGLQEKLFF.

V usage is TRBV9 and J usage is TRBJ1-1; 8 nucleotides agree with TRBD1. The CDR3 contains 14 residues. Per the germline V gene, CDR1 is SGDLS and CDR2 is YYNGEE. After removal of 3 bases from V and 11 bases from J, the junction contained 12 bases not matched to a gene. CDR3 in amino acids: CASSAWTGTAGAFF. The DNA of the CDR3 is TGTGCCAGCAGCGCCTGGACAGGGACCGCCGGTGCTTTCTTT. Based on the CDR3 plus reference TRBV9 and TRBJ1-1, the full variable domain is DSGVTQTPKHLITATGQRVTLRCSPRSGDLSVYWYQQSLDQGLQFLIQYYNGEERAKGNILERFSAQQFPDLHSELNLSSLELGDSALYFCASSAWTGTAGAFFGQGTRLTVV.

The table lists this clone with a count of one. J is TRBJ2-7 and V is TRBV4-1; the D gene is possibly TRBD1 (6 bases). This CDR3 is 11 amino acids long. With 7 bases removed from V and 6 bases from J, the gap between germline ends came to 10 bases. In germline, CDR1 is MGHRA, CDR2 YSYEKL. The CDR3: CASTRGSEQYF. DNA of the CDR3: TGCGCCAGCACTAGGGGGTCCGAGCAGTACTTC.

This sequence joins TRBV28 and TRBJ1-1; 9 positions agree with TRBD1. The V and J ends lost 1 base and 13 bases, in that order; junction bases with no gene match: 28. Germline assignment: CDR1 MDHEN and CDR2 SYDVKM. The CDR3 runs 20 residues. CDR3 region: CASSLLFFEGGTTGGAIVFF. DNA for the CDR3: TGTGCCAGCAGTTTATTGTTCTTCGAGGGAGGGACCACAGGGGGCGCTATTGTTTTCTTT. The full variable domain, completed using reference TRBV28 and TRBJ1-1, is DVKVTQSSRYLVKRTGEKVFLECVQDMDHENMFWYRQDPGLGLRLIYFSYDVKMKEKGDIPEGYSVSREKKERFSLILESASTNQTSMYLCASSLLFFEGGTTGGAIVFFGQGTRLTVV.

The chain has TRBV12-5 and TRBJ2-1, with 10 bases identical to TRBD2. Looked up from germline, CDR1 is LGHNT and CDR2 is FRNRAP. The CDR3 sequence is 14 residues long. Trimming removed 4 bases from V and 7 bases from J; junction bases left unmatched: 4. The CDR3 coding sequence is TGTGCTAGTGGTTCAGCGGGAGGGGCGAATGAGCAGTTCTTC. It translates to CASGSAGGANEQFF. The whole variable domain, filled in from reference TRBV12-5 and TRBJ2-1, reads DARVTQTPRHKVTEMGQEVTMRCQPILGHNTVFWYRQTMMQGLELLAYFRNRAPLDDSGMPKDRFSAEMPDATLATLKIQPSEPRDSAVYFCASGSAGGANEQFFGPGTRLTVL.

This sequence joins TRBV6-6 and TRBJ1-1; no reliable D call. V dropped 5 bases and J dropped 5 bases, with 6 bases sitting between them. CDR3 length: 11 amino acids. From germline, CDR1 is MNHNY and CDR2 SVGAGI (reference sequence). Here the CDR3 reads CASSPGTEAFF. The CDR3 DNA reads TGTGCCAGCAGTCCCGGGACTGAAGCTTTCTTT.

This sequence joins TRBV6-5 and TRBJ1-1, with 9 bases aligning to TRBD1. The CDR3 runs 12 residues. Germline loops: CDR1 MNHEY, CDR2 SVGAGI. Losses at the gene ends were 8 bases for V and 11 bases for J; bases not matched to a gene: 9. Here the CDR3 DNA reads TGTGCCAGCCAAGTCCTACAGGGGGCTGCTTTCTTT. Its translation is CASQVLQGAAFF.

The table lists this clone with a count of one. This sequence joins TRBV15 and TRBJ2-5, with TRBD1 matching over 9 bases. CDR1 LNHNV and CDR2 YYDKDF come from the germline V gene (reference sequence). Trimming took 4 bases from V and 5 from J; bases not matched to a gene: 11. The CDR3 spans 16 residues. The CDR3 sequence: CATSIRPGQGWETQYF. In nucleotides, the CDR3 is TGTGCCACCAGCATCCGCCCGGGACAGGGCTGGGAGACCCAGTACTTC.

V usage is TRBV9 and J usage is TRBJ2-7; 7 positions agree with TRBD1. The CDR3 contains 15 residues. V trimming: 2 bases; J trimming: 2 bases; junction bases outside the gene matches: 7. Germline loops: CDR1 SGDLS, CDR2 YYNGEE. The CDR3 DNA follows: TGTGCCAGCAGCGTGGACCTTAGGGGGCCCTACGAGCAGTACTTC. Translation gives CASSVDLRGPYEQYF.